The 20 T cell receptor beta chains below all came from one sample that was sequenced in a study of chemoradiotherapy in HPV16-positive cancers. Some clones are missing from TCRdb's copy, which holds only in-frame ones; the method was immunoSEQ multiplex PCR. This table holds about 17,000 clones, approximately 91% found once. Sequenced material: blood, taken from a patient who underwent chemoradiotherapy. These receptors came from a human donor with HPV-associated anogenital cancer.

V is TRBV11-2 and J is TRBJ2-7; D remains ambiguous. With 4 bases removed from V and 3 bases from J, the gap between germline ends came to 13 bases. Germline assignment: CDR1 SGHAT and CDR2 FQNNGV. CDR3 length: 14 amino acids. The CDR3 is CASSSWSPSYEQYV. The CDR3, as DNA: TGTGCCAGCAGCTCATGGAGTCCTAGCTACGAGCAGTACGTC.

This chain joins TRBV7-6 and TRBJ1-1, with TRBD1 identical over 12 bases. The CDR3 is made up of 15 amino acids. Germline loops: CDR1 SGHVS, CDR2 FNYEAQ. V lost 5 bases and J lost 4; bases outside the gene matches: 5. CDR3 sequence: CASSRDRGHGTEAFF. The DNA of the CDR3 is TGTGCCAGCAGCCGGGACAGGGGGCATGGCACTGAAGCTTTCTTT. Full variable domain (rest looked up from reference TRBV7-6 and TRBJ1-1): GAGVSQSPRYKVTKRGQDVALRCDPISGHVSLYWYRQALGQGPEFLTYFNYEAQQDKSGLPNDRFSAERPEGSISTLTIQRTEQRDSAMYRCASSRDRGHGTEAFFGQGTRLTVV.

V usage is TRBV6-4 and J usage is TRBJ2-3; 10 nucleotides match TRBD2. CDR1 is MRHNA, CDR2 SNTAGT, per germline. The CDR3 is 16 residues long. V was clipped by 0 bases and J by 0 bases; unmatched bases: 0. In DNA form, the CDR3 reads TGTGCCAGCAGTGACTCTAGCGGGGGGAGCACAGATACGCAGTATTTT. Its protein product is CASSDSSGGSTDTQYF.

The chain has TRBV5-1 and TRBJ1-1; the D gene is possibly TRBD1 (6 bases). CDR1 SGHRS and CDR2 YFSETQ come from the germline V gene. The length of the CDR3 is 17 residues. V was trimmed by 4 bases and J by 1 base, leaving 20 bases between them. CDR3 in amino acids: CASSLQPSGHANTEAFF. CDR3 DNA sequence: TGCGCCAGCAGCCTCCAGCCATCGGGACACGCGAACACTGAAGCTTTCTTT. Using reference TRBV5-1 and TRBJ1-1 for the parts outside the CDR3, the full variable domain is KAGVTQTPRYLIKTRGQQVTLSCSPISGHRSVSWYQQTPGQGLQFLFEYFSETQRNKGNFPGRFSGRQFSNSRSEMNVSTLELGDSALYLCASSLQPSGHANTEAFFGQGTRLTVV.

V gene TRBV30 combines with J gene TRBJ2-2, with 12 bases aligning to TRBD2. Per the germline V gene, CDR1 is GTSNPN and CDR2 is SVGIG (reference sequence). This CDR3 has 15 residues. V was clipped by 8 bases and J by 4 bases; unmatched bases: 8. The CDR3 here is CARRLAGASTGELFF. The CDR3 region has the DNA TGTGCCCGAAGACTAGCGGGGGCTAGCACCGGGGAGCTGTTTTTT.

The V gene is TRBV6-1, the J gene TRBJ1-1; D not certain. This CDR3 contains 14 residues. V lost 2 bases and J 0 bases, leaving 7 bases between the germline ends. Germline loops: CDR1 MNHNS, CDR2 SASEGT. The CDR3 DNA is TGTGCCAGCAGTGAATCCTGGGTGAACACTGAAGCTTTCTTT. It encodes CASSESWVNTEAFF.

The chain uses TRBV10-2 and TRBJ1-1; 11 bases align to TRBD1. Germline V gene sequence: CDR1 WSHSY, CDR2 SAAADI. There are 14 residues in the CDR3. Unmatched junction bases numbered 8, after V lost 10 bases and J lost 4 bases. CDR3 coding DNA: TGCGCCACCAGGACAGGGGGCCGTGGCACTGAAGCTTTCTTT. It yields the protein CATRTGGRGTEAFF.

This clone was picked up one time. The chain recombines TRBV5-1 with TRBJ2-3, with 13 bases lining up with TRBD2. V dropped 6 bases and J dropped 7; count of bases not matched to a gene: 5. The CDR3 covers 14 residues. Germline CDR1 is SGHRS and CDR2 is YFSETQ. CDR3: CASTTSGGANTQYF. The CDR3 nucleotides are TGCGCCAGCACCACTAGCGGGGGGGCAAATACGCAGTATTTT. Based on the CDR3 plus reference TRBV5-1 and TRBJ2-3, the full variable domain is KAGVTQTPRYLIKTRGQQVTLSCSPISGHRSVSWYQQTPGQGLQFLFEYFSETQRNKGNFPGRFSGRQFSNSRSEMNVSTLELGDSALYLCASTTSGGANTQYFGPGTRLTVL.

This clone was counted a single time. V is TRBV7-2 and J is TRBJ2-2, with D uncertain. The CDR3 extends over 12 amino acids. From germline, CDR1 is SGHTA and CDR2 FQGNSA. V lost 7 bases, J lost 4 bases, and 7 bases lay in between. Here the CDR3 reads CASNRVTGELFF. DNA for the CDR3: TGTGCCAGCAATCGGGTCACCGGGGAGCTGTTTTTT.

The chain is built from TRBV18 and TRBJ2-3; no clear D gene. The CDR3 runs to 14 residues. Trimming left V 6 bases short and J 2 bases short, with 12 bases between. The germline V gene has CDR1 KGHSH and CDR2 LQKENI. The CDR3 sequence is CASSLRIDTDTQYF. The DNA for the CDR3 is TGTGCCAGCTCTTTAAGGATAGACACAGATACGCAGTATTTT.

This rearrangement joins TRBV11-3 to TRBJ1-1; unclear D gene. Trimming stripped 5 bases from V and 1 base from J, with 8 bases between. CDR3 length equals 13 residues. Germline V lookup: CDR1 SGHNT, CDR2 YENEEA. The CDR3 DNA reads as TGTGCCAGCAGCCGCTCAGAGAACACTGAAGCTTTCTTT. Translating it yields CASSRSENTEAFF.

The rearrangement uses TRBV27 and TRBJ1-1; 7 bases line up with TRBD1. The J segment lost 5 bases and the V segment lost 5 bases, leaving 5 bases of the junction unmatched. The CDR3 runs to 13 residues. Germline CDR1 reads MNHEY; CDR2 reads SMNVEV (reference sequence). The CDR3 DNA reads TGTGCCAGCAGTAGCGGGACAGTAACTGAAGCTTTCTTT. Its translation is CASSSGTVTEAFF.

The J gene is TRBJ1-1, the V gene TRBV27; D is unresolved. The CDR3 covers 13 residues. The germline V gene encodes CDR1 MNHEY and CDR2 SMNVEV (reference sequence). The V gene lost 5 bases and the J gene lost 1 base, with 8 bases spanning the gap. CDR3 protein: CASSTTRNTEAFF. CDR3 coding DNA: TGTGCCAGCAGTACCACTCGGAACACTGAAGCTTTCTTT.

This chain connects TRBV7-2 to TRBJ2-3; TRBD2 matches at 10 bases. V shed 4 bases, J shed 1 base, and the junction held 2 bases outside the gene matches. This CDR3 is 15 amino acids long. Germline values: CDR1 SGHTA, CDR2 FQGNSA. The CDR3 bases are TGTGCCAGCAGCTCTAGCGGGGGACGCACAGATACGCAGTATTTT. It translates to CASSSSGGRTDTQYF.

The chain is built from TRBV7-9 and TRBJ1-5; TRBD1 matches 7 bases. J was trimmed by 5 bases and V by 5 bases; bases with no gene match: 6. This CDR3 spans 14 amino acids. CDR1 and CDR2 (germline): SEHNR, FQNEAQ (reference sequence). The CDR3 here is CASSPHTGDQPQHF. The CDR3 nucleotides are TGTGCCAGCAGCCCCCACACAGGGGATCAGCCCCAGCATTTT.

The chain has TRBV9 and TRBJ1-1; the D is unclear. V was pared by 3 bases and J by 4 bases, with 13 bases between. CDR3 size: 14 residues. Germline CDR1 is SGDLS and CDR2 is YYNGEE. CDR3 amino acids: CASSGPSSGTEAFF. For the CDR3, the DNA is TGTGCCAGCAGCGGGCCGTCGAGTGGCACTGAAGCTTTCTTT.

The chain couples TRBV11-2 to TRBJ2-2; unclear D gene. The CDR3 contains 16 residues. Germline V gene lookup returns CDR1 SGHAT and CDR2 FQNNGV. Trimming shortened V by 1 base and J by 0 bases, and 9 bases separated the two germline ends. The CDR3 DNA reads as TGTGCCAGCAGCTTAGGACCCTATTCGAACACCGGGGAGCTGTTTTTT. As protein: CASSLGPYSNTGELFF.

This chain uses TRBV10-3 with TRBJ1-2; D not certain. Germline V gene lookup returns CDR1 ENHRY and CDR2 SYGVKD. V was cut by 3 bases and J by 4 bases, with 6 bases left in between. CDR3 length: 12 residues. CDR3 coding DNA: TGTGCCATCAGTGAATCGGTCTATGGCTACACCTTC. Its protein is CAISESVYGYTF.

This chain joins TRBV7-2 and TRBJ1-2, with 8 bases aligning to TRBD1. The V and J ends lost 1 base and 4 bases, in that order; junction bases with no gene match: 5. CDR3 size: 15 residues. Per the germline V gene, CDR1 is SGHTA and CDR2 is FQGNSA. Here the CDR3 reads CASSLEGQARYGYTF. Here the CDR3 DNA reads TGTGCCAGCAGCTTAGAGGGACAGGCCCGCTATGGCTACACCTTC.

J is TRBJ2-2 and V is TRBV7-2, with 8 bases lining up with TRBD1. The CDR3 sequence is 17 residues long. V shed 5 bases, J shed 3 bases, and the junction held 11 bases outside the gene matches. Per the germline V gene, CDR1 is SGHTA and CDR2 is FQGNSA. The CDR3 DNA is TGTGCCAGCAGCCCGAACCCCGGGACAGGATACACCGGGGAGCTGTTTTTT. Translating gives CASSPNPGTGYTGELFF.